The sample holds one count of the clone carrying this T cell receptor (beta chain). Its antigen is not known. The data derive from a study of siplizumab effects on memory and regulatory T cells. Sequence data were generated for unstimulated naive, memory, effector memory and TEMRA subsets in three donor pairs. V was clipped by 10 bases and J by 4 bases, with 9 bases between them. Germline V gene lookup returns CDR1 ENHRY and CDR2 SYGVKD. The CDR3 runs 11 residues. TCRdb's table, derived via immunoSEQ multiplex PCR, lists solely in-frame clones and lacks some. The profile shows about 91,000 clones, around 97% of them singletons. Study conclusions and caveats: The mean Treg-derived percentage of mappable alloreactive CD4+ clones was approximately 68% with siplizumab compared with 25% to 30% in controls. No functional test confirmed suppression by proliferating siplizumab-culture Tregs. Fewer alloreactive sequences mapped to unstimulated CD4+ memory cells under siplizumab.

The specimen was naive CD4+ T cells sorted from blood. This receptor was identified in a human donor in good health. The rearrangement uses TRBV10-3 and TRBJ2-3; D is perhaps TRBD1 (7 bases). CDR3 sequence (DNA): TGTGCCACCAGGGGGGCAGATACGCAGTATTTT. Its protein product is CATRGADTQYF.